These T cell receptor beta chains were read from a single sample in a study of blood T cell repertoires in COVID-19. TCRdb's copy holds only in-frame clones and misses some; the assay was immunoSEQ multiplex PCR. The sample lists around 100,000 clones, more than 75% occurring once. Sequencing input: peripheral blood. Source of these receptors: a man aged 55 to 69 with active or convalescent COVID-19. CDR3s include the opening cysteine and the closing phenylalanine or tryptophan. A D gene is named only where the DNA matches it firmly. Clone size appears in some rows only: once, few, many, or a class for an expanded clone.

clone_size: .
j_call: TRBJ1-1
d_call: .
v_call: TRBV13
cdr3_aa: CASSLEVGPEAFF
cdr3_nt: TGTGCCAGCAGCTTAGAAGTGGGGCCTGAAGCTTTCTTT

clone_size: once
j_call: TRBJ2-2
d_call: TRBD1
v_call: TRBV9
cdr3_aa: CASSSSGGPSIGELFF
cdr3_nt: TGTGCCAGCAGTTCTTCAGGGGGACCTTCGATCGGGGAGCTGTTTTTT

clone_size: .
j_call: TRBJ1-2
d_call: .
v_call: TRBV18
cdr3_aa: CASSQGRGYGYTF
cdr3_nt: TGTGCCAGCTCACAAGGCAGGGGATATGGCTACACCTTC

clone_size: .
j_call: TRBJ1-2
d_call: .
v_call: TRBV24-1
cdr3_aa: CATSDPNFGYTF
cdr3_nt: TGTGCCACCAGTGACCCAAACTTTGGCTACACCTTC

clone_size: .
j_call: TRBJ1-5
d_call: .
v_call: TRBV5-8
cdr3_aa: CASSVDWGQPQHF
cdr3_nt: TGTGCCAGCAGCGTGGACTGGGGCCAGCCCCAGCATTTT

clone_size: .
j_call: TRBJ2-3
d_call: .
v_call: TRBV21-1
cdr3_aa: CASSKPLIHLEDTQYF
cdr3_nt: TGTGCCAGCAGCAAACCCCTGATCCACTTAGAAGATACGCAGTATTTT

clone_size: .
j_call: TRBJ1-5
d_call: .
v_call: TRBV20-1
cdr3_aa: CSASPQAGGNQPQHF
cdr3_nt: TGCAGTGCTAGTCCCCAAGCGGGGGGCAATCAGCCCCAGCATTTT

clone_size: .
j_call: TRBJ2-5
d_call: .
v_call: TRBV10-2
cdr3_aa: CASSEFQPSRETQYF
cdr3_nt: TGCGCCAGCAGTGAGTTCCAGCCTAGCCGAGAGACCCAGTACTTC

clone_size: .
j_call: TRBJ1-1
d_call: .
v_call: TRBV19
cdr3_aa: CASSIPHLNTEAFF
cdr3_nt: TGTGCCAGTAGTATTCCCCACTTGAACACTGAAGCTTTCTTT

clone_size: .
j_call: TRBJ1-2
d_call: TRBD1
v_call: TRBV13
cdr3_aa: CASSLERTGARYGYTF
cdr3_nt: TGTGCCAGCAGCTTAGAGCGGACAGGGGCGAGATATGGCTACACCTTC

clone_size: .
j_call: TRBJ2-3
d_call: .
v_call: TRBV5-1
cdr3_aa: CASSAPPGAQYF
cdr3_nt: TGCGCCAGCAGTGCCCCCCCCGGGGCGCAGTATTTT

clone_size: .
j_call: TRBJ2-2
d_call: TRBD2
v_call: TRBV6-1
cdr3_aa: CASSDASGVANTGELFF
cdr3_nt: TGTGCCAGCAGTGATGCTAGCGGGGTAGCGAACACCGGGGAACTGTTTTTT

clone_size: .
j_call: TRBJ1-2
d_call: .
v_call: TRBV18
cdr3_aa: CASSPGTKEGYTF
cdr3_nt: TGTGCCAGCTCACCCGGGACAAAGGAAGGCTACACCTTC

clone_size: few
j_call: TRBJ1-2
d_call: TRBD1
v_call: TRBV28
cdr3_aa: CASRPTGSGGYTF
cdr3_nt: TGTGCCAGCAGGCCGACAGGGTCCGGTGGCTACACCTTC

clone_size: .
j_call: TRBJ1-1
d_call: TRBD1
v_call: TRBV6-5
cdr3_aa: CASMYTGVDTEAFF
cdr3_nt: TGTGCCAGCATGTATACAGGGGTGGACACTGAAGCTTTCTTT

clone_size: .
j_call: TRBJ1-4
d_call: TRBD1
v_call: TRBV6-6
cdr3_aa: CASRTGYEKLFF
cdr3_nt: TGTGCCAGCAGGACAGGGTATGAAAAACTGTTTTTT

clone_size: .
j_call: TRBJ2-1
d_call: .
v_call: TRBV11-2
cdr3_aa: CASSSDRYNEQFF
cdr3_nt: TGTGCCAGCAGCTCCGACAGGTACAATGAGCAGTTCTTC

clone_size: .
j_call: TRBJ1-1
d_call: TRBD1
v_call: TRBV19
cdr3_aa: CASSEQGAPGAFF
cdr3_nt: TGTGCCAGTAGTGAACAGGGGGCCCCTGGAGCTTTCTTT

clone_size: .
j_call: TRBJ1-4
d_call: TRBD1
v_call: TRBV18
cdr3_aa: CASSPGQGGTNEKLFF
cdr3_nt: TGTGCCAGCTCTCCCGGACAGGGCGGAACTAATGAAAAACTGTTTTTT

clone_size: once
j_call: TRBJ1-2
d_call: TRBD1
v_call: TRBV27
cdr3_aa: CASRSFAGTANYGYTF
cdr3_nt: TGTGCCAGCAGAAGCTTCGCCGGGACAGCTAACTATGGCTACACCTTC